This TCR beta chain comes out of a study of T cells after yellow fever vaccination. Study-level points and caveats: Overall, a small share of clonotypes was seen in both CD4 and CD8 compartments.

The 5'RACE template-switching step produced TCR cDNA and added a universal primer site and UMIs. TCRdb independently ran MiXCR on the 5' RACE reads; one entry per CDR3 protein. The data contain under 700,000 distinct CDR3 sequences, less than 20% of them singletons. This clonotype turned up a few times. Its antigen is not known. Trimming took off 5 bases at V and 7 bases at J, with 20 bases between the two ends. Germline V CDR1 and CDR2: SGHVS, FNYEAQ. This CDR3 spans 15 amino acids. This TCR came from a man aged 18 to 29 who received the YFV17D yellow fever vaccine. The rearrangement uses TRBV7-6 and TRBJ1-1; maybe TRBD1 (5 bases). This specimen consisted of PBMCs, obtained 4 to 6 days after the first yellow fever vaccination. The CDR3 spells CASSKASGAGVEAFF. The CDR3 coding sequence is TGTGCCAGCAGCAAGGCCAGCGGGGCTGGGGTTGAAGCTTTCTTT.